This T cell receptor (beta chain) stems from a study of cytomegalovirus exposure and HLA in healthy donors. Study observations and caveats: Researchers reportedly found TCR beta sequences accurately predicted most subjects' HLA-A and HLA-B alleles.

In regard to this clone: As yet, its antigen is unknown.

A multiplex PCR was run with 60 Vbeta primers and 13 Jbeta primers. Some clones are missing from TCRdb's copy, which holds only in-frame ones; the method was immunoSEQ multiplex PCR. This sample has about 210,000 clones, with about 85% found just once. There are 13 residues in the CDR3. Trimming removed 8 bases from V and 9 bases from J; junction bases left unmatched: 9. Looked up from germline, CDR1 is MRHNA and CDR2 is SNTAGT. The chain is built from TRBV6-4 and TRBJ2-1, with 8 bases matching TRBD2. Source material: PBMCs. This TCR derives from a woman between 50 and 59 years old in good health and CMV-seropositive. CDR3 region: CASARGDKGEQFF. As DNA, the CDR3 is TGTGCCAGCGCGCGGGGGGATAAGGGTGAGCAGTTCTTC.